The present entry profiles one T cell receptor beta chain with its context. Its antigen remains unidentified. The data derive from a study of chemoradiotherapy in HPV16-positive cancers. Overall study context: Two HPV16-positive patients' cells yielded candidate HPV-specific clones and common motifs.

Study conclusions and caveats: Candidate HPV-specific clones and E7-related TCR motifs grew in tumor during treatment. Better recurrence-free survival went with HPV-responsive T-cell expansion in HPV16-positive patients.

Germline V gives CDR1 MGHDK, CDR2 SYGVNS. V lost 4 bases, J lost 5 bases, and 3 bases stayed unmatched. The CDR3 runs 14 residues. TCRdb's table, derived via immunoSEQ multiplex PCR, lists solely in-frame clones and lacks some. The sample holds tens of thousands of clones; approximately 90% are singletons and the top ten take 2.1%. The clonotype was recovered from a human donor with HPV-associated anogenital cancer. Source: blood, taken from a patient who underwent chemoradiotherapy. J is TRBJ1-4 and V is TRBV25-1; 8 bases align to TRBD1. The chain's CDR3 is CASSGRQGNEKLFF. CDR3 bases: TGTGCCAGCAGTGGACGACAGGGGAATGAAAAACTGTTTTTT.